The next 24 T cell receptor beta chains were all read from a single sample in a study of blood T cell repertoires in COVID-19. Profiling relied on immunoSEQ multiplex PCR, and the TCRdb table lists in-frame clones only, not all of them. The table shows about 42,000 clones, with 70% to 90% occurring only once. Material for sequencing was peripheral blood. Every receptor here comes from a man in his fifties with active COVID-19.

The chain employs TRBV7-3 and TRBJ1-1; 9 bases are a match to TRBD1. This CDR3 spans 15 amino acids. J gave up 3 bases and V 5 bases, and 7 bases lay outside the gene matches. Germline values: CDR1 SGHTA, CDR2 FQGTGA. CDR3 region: CASSMADRGDTEAFF. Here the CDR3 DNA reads TGTGCCAGCAGCATGGCGGACAGGGGAGACACTGAAGCTTTCTTT.

The CDR3 DNA reads TGCGCCAGCAGCTTCTTTCACGGACTAGCAACGTCAGATACGCAGTATTTT. It yields the protein CASSFFHGLATSDTQYF. The chain links TRBV4-1 to TRBJ2-3, with 8 bases fitting TRBD2. The CDR3 runs to 17 residues. Germline V lookup: CDR1 MGHRA, CDR2 YSYEKL. Trimming took 5 bases from V and 4 from J; bases not matched to a gene: 14.

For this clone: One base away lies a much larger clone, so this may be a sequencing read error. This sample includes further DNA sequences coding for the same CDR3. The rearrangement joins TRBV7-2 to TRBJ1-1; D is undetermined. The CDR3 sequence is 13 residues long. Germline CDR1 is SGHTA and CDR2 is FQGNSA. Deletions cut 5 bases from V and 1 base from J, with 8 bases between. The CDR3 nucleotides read TGTGCCAGCAGCCCACGACAGAACACTGAAGCTTTCTTT. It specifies CASSPRQNTEAFF.

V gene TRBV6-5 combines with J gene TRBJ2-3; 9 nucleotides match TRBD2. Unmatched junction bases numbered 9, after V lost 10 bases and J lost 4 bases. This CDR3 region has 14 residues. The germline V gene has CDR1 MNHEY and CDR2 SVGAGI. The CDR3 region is CATTGRGGADTQYF. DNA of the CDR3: TGTGCCACCACGGGGCGGGGGGGCGCAGATACGCAGTATTTT.

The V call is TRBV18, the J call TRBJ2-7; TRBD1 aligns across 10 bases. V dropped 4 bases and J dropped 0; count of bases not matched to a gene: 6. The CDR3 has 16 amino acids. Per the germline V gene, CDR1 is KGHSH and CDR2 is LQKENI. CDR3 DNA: TGTGCCAGCTCACGGGACAGGGGCCAAAGCTCCTACGAGCAGTACTTC. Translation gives CASSRDRGQSSYEQYF.

This CDR3 reads CASSLRSVSNTGELFF. Here the CDR3 DNA reads TGTGCCAGCAGTTTGAGATCTGTTTCGAACACCGGGGAGCTGTTTTTT. The chain combines TRBV6-5 with TRBJ2-2; no reliable D call. Germline CDR1 and CDR2: MNHEY and SVGAGI. The CDR3 length is 16 residues. V shed 4 bases and J shed 0 bases, with 12 bases lying between them.

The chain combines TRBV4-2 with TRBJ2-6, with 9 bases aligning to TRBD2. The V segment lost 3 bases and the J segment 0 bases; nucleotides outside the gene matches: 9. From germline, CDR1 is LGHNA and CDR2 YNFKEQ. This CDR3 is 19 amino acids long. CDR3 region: CASSHPKSGGSSGANVLTF. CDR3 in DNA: TGTGCCAGCAGCCACCCCAAAAGCGGGGGGAGCTCTGGGGCCAACGTCCTGACTTTC.

DNA of the CDR3: TGTGCCAGTGGCTCAGGGGACAGGGGGAATCAGCCCCAGCATTTT. Its translation: CASGSGDRGNQPQHF. This rearrangement joins TRBV9 to TRBJ1-5; 11 nucleotides match TRBD1. J gave up 4 bases and V 8 bases, and 8 bases lay outside the gene matches. CDR3 length equals 15 residues. Germline CDR1 reads SGDLS; CDR2 reads YYNGEE.

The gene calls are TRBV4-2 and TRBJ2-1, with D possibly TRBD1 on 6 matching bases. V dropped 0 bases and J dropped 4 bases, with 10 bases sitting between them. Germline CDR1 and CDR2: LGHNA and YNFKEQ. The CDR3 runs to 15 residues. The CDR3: CASSQDAGDYNEQFF. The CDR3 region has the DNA TGTGCCAGCAGCCAAGATGCAGGGGATTACAATGAGCAGTTCTTC.

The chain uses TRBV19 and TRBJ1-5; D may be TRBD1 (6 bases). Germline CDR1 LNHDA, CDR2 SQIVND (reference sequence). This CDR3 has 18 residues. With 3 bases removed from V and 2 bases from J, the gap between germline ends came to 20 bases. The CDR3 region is CASSMMGTGRGGNQPQHF. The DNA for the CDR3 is TGTGCCAGTAGTATGATGGGCACGGGCAGGGGCGGCAATCAGCCCCAGCATTTT.

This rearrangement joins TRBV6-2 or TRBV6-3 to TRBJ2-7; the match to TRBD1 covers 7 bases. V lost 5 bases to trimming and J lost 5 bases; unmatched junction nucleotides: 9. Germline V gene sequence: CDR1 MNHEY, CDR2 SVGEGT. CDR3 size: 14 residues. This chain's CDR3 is CASSADRERDEQYF. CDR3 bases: TGTGCCAGCAGTGCAGACAGGGAACGCGACGAGCAGTACTTC.

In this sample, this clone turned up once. This CDR3 is CASSSAGEEDTQYF. DNA for the CDR3: TGTGCCAGCTCATCGGCGGGGGAGGAAGATACGCAGTATTTT. The rearrangement joins TRBV18 to TRBJ2-3; 7 nucleotides align to TRBD2. The ends lost 5 bases at V and 5 bases at J; junction bases unmatched: 7. Germline CDR1 reads KGHSH; CDR2 reads LQKENI. The CDR3 extends over 14 amino acids.

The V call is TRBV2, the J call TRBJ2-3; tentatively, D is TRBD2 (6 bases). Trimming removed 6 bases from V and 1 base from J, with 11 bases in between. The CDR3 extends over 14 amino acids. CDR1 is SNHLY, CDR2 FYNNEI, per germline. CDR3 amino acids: CASSGSGGTDTQYF. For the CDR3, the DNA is TGTGCCAGCAGCGGGAGCGGAGGCACAGATACGCAGTATTTT.

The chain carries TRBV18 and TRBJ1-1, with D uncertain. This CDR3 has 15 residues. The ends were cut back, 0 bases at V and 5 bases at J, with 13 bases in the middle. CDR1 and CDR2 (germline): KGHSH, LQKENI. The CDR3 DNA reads TGTGCCAGCTCACCACCGGCGGGTTCAGTTACTGAAGCTTTCTTT. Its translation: CASSPPAGSVTEAFF.

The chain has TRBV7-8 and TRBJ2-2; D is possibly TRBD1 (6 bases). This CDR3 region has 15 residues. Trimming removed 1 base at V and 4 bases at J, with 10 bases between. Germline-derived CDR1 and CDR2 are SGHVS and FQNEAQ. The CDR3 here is CASSLGGRVTGELFF. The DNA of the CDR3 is TGTGCCAGCAGCTTAGGGGGGCGAGTCACCGGGGAGCTGTTTTTT.

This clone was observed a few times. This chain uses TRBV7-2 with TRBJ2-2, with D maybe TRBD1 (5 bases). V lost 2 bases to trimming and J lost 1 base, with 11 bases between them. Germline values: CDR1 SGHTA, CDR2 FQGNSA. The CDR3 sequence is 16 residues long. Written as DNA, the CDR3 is TGTGCCAGCAGCTTAATAACAGGAATGAACACCGGGGAGCTGTTTTTT. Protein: CASSLITGMNTGELFF. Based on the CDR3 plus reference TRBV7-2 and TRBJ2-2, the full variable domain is GAGVSQSPSNKVTEKGKDVELRCDPISGHTALYWYRQSLGQGLEFLIYFQGNSAPDKSGLPSDRFSAERTGGSVSTLTIQRTQQEDSAVYLCASSLITGMNTGELFFGEGSRLTVL.

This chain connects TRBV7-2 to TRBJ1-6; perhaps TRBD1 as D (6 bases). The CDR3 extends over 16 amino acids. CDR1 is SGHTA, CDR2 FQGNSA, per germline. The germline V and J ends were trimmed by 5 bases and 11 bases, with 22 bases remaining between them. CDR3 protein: CASSPKITGRTAPLHF. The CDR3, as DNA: TGTGCCAGCAGCCCTAAAATCACGGGACGGACAGCACCCCTCCACTTT.

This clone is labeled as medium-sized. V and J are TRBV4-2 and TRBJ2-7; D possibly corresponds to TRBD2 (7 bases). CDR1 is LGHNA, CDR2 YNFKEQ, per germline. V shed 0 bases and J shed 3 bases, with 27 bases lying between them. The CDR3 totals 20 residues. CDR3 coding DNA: TGTGCCAGCAGCCAAGATGTGGGGGGGCGGCCGCGCCGCGAAGGCTACGAGCAGTACTTC. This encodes CASSQDVGGRPRREGYEQYF.

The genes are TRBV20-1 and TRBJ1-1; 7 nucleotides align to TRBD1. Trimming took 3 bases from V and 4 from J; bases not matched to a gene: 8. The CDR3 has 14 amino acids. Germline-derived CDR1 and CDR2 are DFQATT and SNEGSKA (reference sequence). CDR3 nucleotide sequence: TGCAGTGCTAGTAAGGGGGCCGACGGCACTGAAGCTTTCTTT. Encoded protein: CSASKGADGTEAFF.

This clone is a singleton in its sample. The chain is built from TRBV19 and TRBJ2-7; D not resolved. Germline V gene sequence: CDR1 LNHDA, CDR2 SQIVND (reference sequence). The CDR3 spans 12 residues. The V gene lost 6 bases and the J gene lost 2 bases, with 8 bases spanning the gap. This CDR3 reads CASSSGAYEQYF. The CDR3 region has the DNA TGTGCCAGTAGCTCGGGTGCCTACGAGCAGTACTTC.

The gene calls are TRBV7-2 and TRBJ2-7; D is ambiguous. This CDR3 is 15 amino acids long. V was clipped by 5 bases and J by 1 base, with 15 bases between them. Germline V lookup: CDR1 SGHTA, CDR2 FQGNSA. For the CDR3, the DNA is TGTGCCAGCAGCCCCTACAGACCGAGTTCCTACGAGCAGTACTTC. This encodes CASSPYRPSSYEQYF.

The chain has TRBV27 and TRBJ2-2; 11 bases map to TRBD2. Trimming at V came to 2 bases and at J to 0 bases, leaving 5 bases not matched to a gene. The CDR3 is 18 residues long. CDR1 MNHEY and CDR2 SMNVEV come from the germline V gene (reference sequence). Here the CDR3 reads CASSLGLAGGPNTGELFF. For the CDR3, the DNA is TGTGCCAGCAGTTTAGGGCTAGCGGGAGGCCCGAACACCGGGGAGCTGTTTTTT.

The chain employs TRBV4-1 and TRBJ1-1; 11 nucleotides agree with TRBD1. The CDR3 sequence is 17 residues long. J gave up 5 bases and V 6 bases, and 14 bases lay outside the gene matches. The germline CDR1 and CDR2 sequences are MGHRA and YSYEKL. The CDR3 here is CASSLDIRTGGWTEAFF. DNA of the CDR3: TGCGCCAGCAGTCTTGATATTCGGACAGGGGGCTGGACTGAAGCTTTCTTT.

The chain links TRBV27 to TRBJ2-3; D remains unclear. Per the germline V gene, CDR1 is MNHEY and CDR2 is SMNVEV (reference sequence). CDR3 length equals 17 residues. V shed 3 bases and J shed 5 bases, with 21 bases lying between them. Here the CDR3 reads CASSFSLATARIDTQYF. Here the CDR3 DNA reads TGTGCCAGCAGTTTCTCCCTCGCGACCGCTAGGATAGATACGCAGTATTTT.